This T cell receptor beta chain is from a study of cytomegalovirus exposure and HLA in healthy donors. V gave up 5 bases and J gave up 4 bases; unmatched junction bases: 7. Germline V CDR1 and CDR2: MNHEY, SVGAGI. The CDR3 length is 15 residues. Notes on this clone: Its target is not known.

Clones were read by immunoSEQ multiplex PCR, and TCRdb kept only the in-frame ones, dropping some. The sample lists some 170,000 clones, 86% seen once, with 2.7% in the top ten. Study conclusions and caveats: A classifier reportedly called cytomegalovirus status with high sensitivity and specificity.

This chain joins TRBV6-5 and TRBJ2-7; 11 bases are a match to TRBD1. The clonotype was recovered from a man aged 18 to 30 in good health and CMV-seropositive. Sample: PBMCs. In DNA, the CDR3 is TGTGCCAGCAGTCTCTCGGGACAGGGGGGATACGAGCAGTACTTC. Its translation: CASSLSGQGGYEQYF.